The 32 T cell receptor beta chains below were found in one sample sequenced in a study of blood T cell repertoires in COVID-19. Produced via immunoSEQ multiplex PCR; TCRdb's table is partial and in-frame only. The top ten clones hold approximately 5% of a sample with over 300,000 clones, 87% of them seen once. The sequenced material came from PBMCs or T cells enriched from blood (not recorded which). The receptors originated from a young woman who had recovered from COVID-19.

This clone came up a few times. The chain carries TRBV9 and TRBJ1-1; D possibly corresponds to TRBD1 (5 bases). Germline V gene sequence: CDR1 SGDLS, CDR2 YYNGEE. Trimming stripped 0 bases from V and 4 bases from J, with 13 bases between. This CDR3 spans 15 amino acids. In DNA form, the CDR3 reads TGTGCCAGCAGCGTAGCAGGGCAGGGAAGCACTGAAGCTTTCTTT. Its protein product is CASSVAGQGSTEAFF.

This rearrangement joins TRBV30 to TRBJ2-3; tentative D call: TRBD2 (5 bases). The CDR3 has 13 residues. V was pared by 4 bases and J by 7 bases, with 15 bases between. CDR1 is GTSNPN, CDR2 SVGIG, per germline (reference sequence). As DNA, the CDR3 is TGTGCCTGGAACGAGAGGGCGCTGAATACGCAGTATTTT. It specifies CAWNERALNTQYF.

The V call is TRBV5-6, the J call TRBJ2-1, with TRBD1 matching 10 bases. Unmatched junction bases numbered 12, after V lost 3 bases and J lost 9 bases. CDR1 and CDR2 (germline): SGHDT, YYEEEE. The CDR3 sequence is 16 residues long. Written as DNA, the CDR3 is TGTGCCAGCAGCTGGGACCCGGGACAGGGGTTGGGTGAGCAGTTCTTC. It translates to CASSWDPGQGLGEQFF.

The CDR3 sequence is CASSPRPGTAYGYTF. CDR3 DNA: TGTGCCAGCAGCCCTAGACCCGGGACAGCCTATGGCTACACCTTC. The chain combines TRBV7-2 with TRBJ1-2, with TRBD1 identical over 7 bases. The ends lost 5 bases at V and 4 bases at J; junction bases unmatched: 10. CDR3 length equals 15 residues. Germline V gives CDR1 SGHTA, CDR2 FQGNSA.

The V call is TRBV19, the J call TRBJ1-1; 8 positions match TRBD1. V gave up 9 bases and J gave up 8 bases; unmatched junction bases: 11. The CDR3 is made up of 13 amino acids. Looked up from germline, CDR1 is LNHDA and CDR2 is SQIVND (reference sequence). CDR3 in amino acids: CASRTGLIQEAFF. The DNA of the CDR3 is TGTGCCAGCCGGACAGGGCTCATACAGGAAGCTTTCTTT.

This chain uses TRBV27 with TRBJ2-5; D is perhaps TRBD1 (6 bases). The CDR3 length is 13 residues. The V gene lost 4 bases and the J gene lost 6 bases, with 12 bases spanning the gap. Germline assignment: CDR1 MNHEY and CDR2 SMNVEV (reference sequence). The chain's CDR3 is CASSSQGPKTQYF. The CDR3 bases are TGTGCCAGCAGTTCACAGGGCCCGAAGACCCAGTACTTC.

Here the CDR3 DNA reads TGTGCCAGCAGGCCCGACAGGAACACCGGGGAGCTGTTTTTT. Its translation is CASRPDRNTGELFF. This chain joins TRBV6-4 and TRBJ2-2; D is perhaps TRBD1 (5 bases). The V gene lost 6 bases and the J gene lost 1 base, with 9 bases spanning the gap. CDR1 and CDR2 (germline): MRHNA, SNTAGT. The CDR3 contains 14 residues.

CDR3 in amino acids: CASSVAGTTYEQYF. The CDR3 nucleotides read TGTGCCAGCTCGGTTGCCGGGACAACCTACGAGCAGTACTTC. The V gene is TRBV18, the J gene TRBJ2-7, with D tentatively TRBD1 (6 bases). There are 14 residues in the CDR3. Between the trimmed V and J ends, which lost 6 bases and 2 bases, there was a span of 14 bases. Looked up from germline, CDR1 is KGHSH and CDR2 is LQKENI.

The chain has TRBV7-9 and TRBJ2-7; 9 nucleotides align to TRBD1. CDR1 and CDR2 from the germline V gene are SEHNR and FQNEAQ (reference sequence). J was trimmed by 5 bases and V by 5 bases; bases with no gene match: 4. CDR3 length equals 13 residues. CDR3 protein: CASSGTGQHEQYF. The DNA for the CDR3 is TGTGCCAGCAGCGGGACAGGGCAACACGAGCAGTACTTC.

V is TRBV18 and J is TRBJ2-2; 8 bases are shared with TRBD1. Trimming at V came to 3 bases and at J to 6 bases, leaving 3 bases not matched to a gene. Germline CDR1 reads KGHSH; CDR2 reads LQKENI. CDR3 size: 14 residues. The CDR3 region is CASSPDRDAGELFF. The CDR3 nucleotides are TGTGCCAGCTCACCGGACAGGGACGCCGGGGAGCTGTTTTTT.

V and J are TRBV6-5 and TRBJ1-4; weak D call: TRBD1 (5 bases). The V gene lost 7 bases and the J gene lost 6 bases, with 18 bases spanning the gap. Germline values: CDR1 MNHEY, CDR2 SVGAGI. CDR3 length: 15 amino acids. CDR3 in amino acids: CASTRGTGRDEKLFF. For the CDR3, the DNA is TGTGCCAGCACCAGAGGGACCGGGAGAGATGAAAAACTGTTTTTT.

This clone showed up just once. This chain joins TRBV30 and TRBJ1-1; D unclear. This CDR3 is 14 amino acids long. V was clipped by 5 bases and J by 0 bases, with 13 bases between them. Germline V CDR1 and CDR2: GTSNPN, SVGIG (reference sequence). CDR3 DNA: TGTGCCTGGTGCACCGGAGTGGTGAACACTGAAGCTTTCTTT. Translating gives CAWCTGVVNTEAFF.

This clone was picked up one time. The rearrangement uses TRBV2 and TRBJ1-1; 9 bases map to TRBD1. V shed 5 bases, J shed 4 bases, and the junction held 11 bases outside the gene matches. The length of the CDR3 is 16 residues. The germline V gene encodes CDR1 SNHLY and CDR2 FYNNEI. Here the CDR3 reads CASSSTGGPALTEAFF. The CDR3 nucleotides read TGTGCCAGCAGTTCGACAGGGGGTCCAGCTCTCACTGAAGCTTTCTTT.

The V and J genes are TRBV19 and TRBJ1-4, with TRBD1 as a possible D gene (5 bases). Germline V gene sequence: CDR1 LNHDA, CDR2 SQIVND (reference sequence). CDR3 length: 14 residues. Trimming left V 2 bases short and J 4 bases short, with 8 bases between. In DNA form, the CDR3 reads TGTGCCAGTAGTATAAACAGGATTAATGAAAAACTGTTTTTT. Its translation is CASSINRINEKLFF.

The chain is built from TRBV4-1 and TRBJ2-2; 7 bases are a match to TRBD1. The length of the CDR3 is 15 residues. Germline CDR1 and CDR2: MGHRA and YSYEKL. The J segment lost 5 bases and the V segment lost 4 bases, leaving 7 bases of the junction unmatched. In DNA, the CDR3 is TGCGCCAGCAGCCGCCTAACAGGGGTTACCGGGGAGCTGTTTTTT. Protein sequence: CASSRLTGVTGELFF.

This rearrangement joins TRBV6-2 or TRBV6-3 to TRBJ2-2; D gene unclear. Trimming pared 4 bases from V and 4 bases from J, leaving 10 bases between. CDR1 MNHEY and CDR2 SVGEGT come from the germline V gene. The CDR3 is made up of 14 amino acids. The chain's CDR3 is CASSWSVGTGELFF. The CDR3 DNA reads as TGTGCCAGCAGTTGGTCGGTCGGCACCGGGGAGCTGTTTTTT.

The chain is built from TRBV6-4 and TRBJ1-6; D is uncertain. V lost 0 bases and J lost 0, with 12 bases in between. The germline V gene encodes CDR1 MRHNA and CDR2 SNTAGT. CDR3 length equals 18 residues. CDR3 amino acids: CASSDSPPNPSYNSPLHF. CDR3 sequence (DNA): TGTGCCAGCAGTGACTCCCCCCCAAATCCCTCCTATAATTCACCCCTCCACTTT.

The chain uses TRBV6-2 or TRBV6-3 and TRBJ1-6; 8 positions match TRBD1. V lost 4 bases, J lost 9 bases, and 8 bases stayed unmatched. Looked up from germline, CDR1 is MNHEY and CDR2 is SVGEGT. The CDR3 totals 15 residues. CDR3 amino acids: CASSSLAGGSSPLHF. Written as DNA, the CDR3 is TGTGCCAGCAGTTCCCTCGCAGGGGGCAGTTCACCCCTCCACTTT.

The V call is TRBV24-1, the J call TRBJ2-1, with D maybe TRBD2 (6 bases). The V and J ends lost 3 bases and 0 bases respectively, with 11 bases between them. The CDR3 contains 16 residues. From germline, CDR1 is KGHDR and CDR2 SFDVKD. The CDR3: CATSDADGSSYNEQFF. As DNA, the CDR3 is TGTGCCACCAGTGATGCGGACGGGAGCTCCTACAATGAGCAGTTCTTC.

The chain recombines TRBV6-5 with TRBJ2-7, with D possibly TRBD1 on 5 matching bases. The V gene lost 0 bases and the J gene lost 2 bases, with 14 bases spanning the gap. The CDR3 sequence is 16 residues long. Per the germline V gene, CDR1 is MNHEY and CDR2 is SVGAGI. The CDR3 loop is CASSYSSQGRTYEQYF. The CDR3 coding sequence is TGTGCCAGCAGTTACTCGAGCCAGGGCCGGACCTACGAGCAGTACTTC.

This clone has just a few counts. This chain joins TRBV5-1 and TRBJ1-2; D not resolved. Germline CDR1 is SGHRS and CDR2 is YFSETQ. The CDR3 totals 14 residues. The ends were cut back, 1 base at V and 8 bases at J, with 15 bases in the middle. CDR3 region: CASSLYAETIGYTF. The CDR3 DNA reads TGCGCCAGCAGCTTGTACGCTGAGACAATAGGCTACACCTTC.

The chain combines TRBV5-1 with TRBJ2-7; D possibly corresponds to TRBD1 (6 bases). The length of the CDR3 is 16 residues. Trimming cost V 2 bases and J 7 bases, with 22 bases left between them. The V gene's germline CDR1 is SGHRS and CDR2 YFSETQ. The DNA of the CDR3 is TGCGCCAGCAGCTTCAAACAGGGCAGGTCGTTCGAAGAGCAGTACTTC. Protein sequence: CASSFKQGRSFEEQYF.

V usage is TRBV29-1 and J usage is TRBJ2-1; TRBD2 might be the D (5 bases). The length of the CDR3 is 13 residues. V was trimmed by 4 bases and J by 4 bases, leaving 11 bases between them. CDR1 is SQVTM, CDR2 ANQGSEA, per germline. The chain's CDR3 is CSVGGAVYNEQFF. CDR3 sequence (DNA): TGCAGCGTTGGGGGAGCAGTGTACAATGAGCAGTTCTTC.

The V gene is TRBV19, the J gene TRBJ2-2; 12 positions match TRBD1. CDR1 and CDR2 (germline): LNHDA, SQIVND (reference sequence). Trimming cost V 8 bases and J 9 bases; bases outside gene matches: 4. This CDR3 spans 13 amino acids. CDR3: CASGDRGRRELFF. The CDR3 DNA follows: TGTGCCAGTGGGGACAGGGGGCGCCGGGAGCTGTTTTTT. Combining the CDR3 with reference TRBV19 and TRBJ2-2 gives the whole variable domain DGGITQSPKYLFRKEGQNVTLSCEQNLNHDAMYWYRQDPGQGLRLIYYSQIVNDFQKGDIAEGYSVSREKKESFPLTVTSAQKNPTAFYLCASGDRGRRELFFGEGSRLTVL.

The V and J genes are TRBV9 and TRBJ1-2; 9 bases agree with TRBD1. Unmatched junction bases numbered 11, after V lost 7 bases and J lost 7 bases. Germline CDR1 SGDLS, CDR2 YYNGEE. CDR3 length: 14 residues. This CDR3 reads CASQPPDRGGGYTF. DNA for the CDR3: TGTGCCAGCCAGCCCCCGGACAGGGGAGGTGGCTACACCTTC.

The chain couples TRBV5-6 to TRBJ1-2; maybe TRBD1 (6 bases). The length of the CDR3 is 15 residues. V was shortened by 4 bases and J by 7 bases, with 20 bases between the two germline ends. The germline gives CDR1 SGHDT, CDR2 YYEEEE. CDR3 in DNA: TGTGCCAGCAGCCTGATCCGGGACATCGGGTCTGGCTACACCTTC. Translating it yields CASSLIRDIGSGYTF.

This clone has just a few counts. The chain is built from TRBV2 and TRBJ2-2, with unresolved D. Between the trimmed V and J ends, which lost 7 bases and 7 bases, there was a span of 7 bases. Germline V lookup: CDR1 SNHLY, CDR2 FYNNEI. This CDR3 region has 11 residues. CDR3 protein: CASTIGGELFF. The CDR3 DNA is TGTGCCAGCACGATCGGCGGGGAGCTGTTTTTT.

The CDR3 reads CASSFGGDGYTF. The CDR3 DNA is TGTGCCAGCAGCTTCGGGGGGGATGGCTACACCTTC. This chain joins TRBV7-9 and TRBJ1-2; the D gene is possibly TRBD1 (5 bases). Per germline, CDR1 SEHNR and CDR2 FQNEAQ (reference sequence). CDR3 length: 12 residues. V was cut by 3 bases and J by 6 bases, with 8 bases left in between. Together with reference TRBV7-9 and TRBJ1-2, the CDR3 gives the full variable domain: DTGVSQNPRHKITKRGQNVTFRCDPISEHNRLYWYRQTLGQGPEFLTYFQNEAQLEKSRLLSDRFSAERPKGSFSTLEIQRTEQGDSAMYLCASSFGGDGYTFGSGTRLTVV.

The CDR3 sequence is CASSESLPSTDTQYF. Written as DNA, the CDR3 is TGCGCCAGCAGTGAGTCCCTTCCCAGCACAGATACGCAGTATTTT. V gene TRBV10-1 combines with J gene TRBJ2-3; D unresolved. V shed 0 bases and J shed 0 bases, with 7 bases lying between them. Germline CDR1 WNHNN, CDR2 SYGVQD (reference sequence). This CDR3 comprises 15 residues.

The chain couples TRBV3-1 (or the pseudogene TRBV3-2) to TRBJ1-6; 7 bases match TRBD1. The germline V gene encodes CDR1 LGHDT and CDR2 YNNKEL (reference sequence). The CDR3 covers 13 residues. V was clipped by 1 base and J by 17 bases; unmatched bases: 8. CDR3 DNA sequence: TGTGCCAGCAGCCAAGGAGGGGGGACAGAATTCCACTTT. Translated: CASSQGGGTEFHF.

The chain carries TRBV18 and TRBJ1-2, with TRBD1 identical over 7 bases. Trimming took 7 bases from V and 5 from J; bases not matched to a gene: 7. This CDR3 has 13 residues. CDR1 and CDR2 (germline): KGHSH, LQKENI. The CDR3 DNA reads TGTGCCAGCTGGGGGACAGAGCTTTATGGCTACACCTTC. Translated, it gives CASWGTELYGYTF.

The chain joins TRBV7-2 to TRBJ1-6, with 9 bases fitting TRBD1. V dropped 5 bases and J dropped 10; count of bases not matched to a gene: 3. Germline lookup yields CDR1 SGHTA and CDR2 FQGNSA. CDR3 length: 13 residues. DNA of the CDR3: TGTGCCAGCAGCCTAGGACAGGGGTCACCCCTCCACTTT. Translating gives CASSLGQGSPLHF.